This T cell receptor (beta chain) was recorded in a study of shared clonotypes between healthy human individuals. In this sample, this clone turned up once. TCRdb's copy holds only in-frame clones and misses some; the assay was immunoSEQ multiplex PCR. Here the sample spans 2 million to 3 million clones, roughly 93% being singletons. The sequenced sample was naive CD4+ T cells from PBMCs. Sample subset: CD45RA+ positively selected. The clonotype originates from a man younger than 35 in good health. Some clones in this sample may be carry-over from other donors' samples.

The CDR3 reads CASGLDGIEYNEQFF. The DNA of the CDR3 is TGTGCTAGTGGTTTGGACGGGATCGAGTACAATGAGCAGTTCTTC. The V and J genes are TRBV12-5 and TRBJ2-1, with D possibly being TRBD2 (5 bases). From germline, CDR1 is LGHNT and CDR2 FRNRAP. The CDR3 totals 15 residues. Trimming removed 1 base from V and 4 bases from J, with 11 bases in between.